This T cell receptor beta chain was sequenced in a study of OX40 agonist ivuxolimab in advanced cancers. Study-level background: Ivuxolimab was a fully human IgG2 agonistic monoclonal antibody targeting the costimulatory receptor OX40 (CD134). The point of sequencing TCRbeta in the periphery was to test whether ivuxolimab changed TCR sequence diversity and drove clonal T-cell expansion. Intravenous ivuxolimab was administered to patients every 2 weeks at six dose levels: 0.01, 0.1, 0.3, 1.5, 3 and 10 mg/kg. The monotherapy dose-escalation portion (N ≈ 55 patients) of the phase I ivuxolimab trial is reported in the paper. The dose-escalation cohort was over 70% male with a mean age of about 54 years, ranging from about 20 to 85. Patients were allowed to have had prior anti-PD-1, anti-PD-L1 or anti-CTLA-4 therapy, and more than 35% of the dose-escalation patients had been treated with checkpoint inhibitors. Of the roughly 52 dose-escalation patients, hepatocellular carcinoma was present in some 19, melanoma in approximately 15, renal cell carcinoma in 9 and head and neck cancer in 9. Partial responses occurred in three dose-escalation patients, of whom one had hepatocellular carcinoma and two had cutaneous melanoma. What the work shows at the level of the full study, not this receptor alone: Antigen specificity was not determined for the clonally expanded peripheral T cells. In the 0.1-3.0 mg/kg groups, partial responders were among the patients with the lowest normalized peripheral clonal expansion, particularly in CD8+ T cells. After ivuxolimab, CD8+ T cells had more expanded clones than CD4+ T cells on average. Clonal expansion of both CD4+ and CD8+ blood T cells was observed from baseline to week 6 at doses 0.1 to 3.0 mg/kg. Low levels of normalized T-cell clonal expansion were also seen in some nonresponding patients.

Patients with autoimmune disease history or receiving systemic immunosuppression were excluded from the trial. Peripheral blood for TCR sequencing was collected from all dose cohorts at baseline, on cycle 4 day 1, and on cycle 7 day 1. Samples were obtained from an open-label, multicenter, first-in-human phase I dose-escalation trial of ivuxolimab. Adults with locally advanced or metastatic melanoma, renal cell, hepatocellular, or head and neck squamous cell carcinoma were enrolled in the trial. CD4+ and CD8+ T cells were sorted separately from peripheral blood before TCR sequencing. Worth noting for this clone: It has no known antigen specificity. The input lacks base qualities; no much larger clone sits a single base away.

From the cysteine through the phenylalanine, the CDR3 covers 18 amino acids. Kept here is only the CDR3 DNA, which spans 54 bases and is read in frame from base 1. The CDR1 and CDR2 encoded by the germline V gene (reference sequence) are GTSNPN and SVGIG. At the junction V is shortened by 2 bases and J by 0 bases; bases outside the gene matches: 7. For sequencing of the TCRbeta CDR3 region, genomic DNA was extracted from the sorted cells. The immunoSEQ Assay was used to sequence the TCRbeta CDR3 regions. TCRdb took this table from immuneACCESS and kept in-frame rearrangements with V and J called. Such tables lack part of the clones; where checked against another copy, unresolved V genes explain under half of the gap, and the rest is unexplained. Within this sample are 8,000 to 10,000 clones, with roughly 70% of them counted one time only. The ten largest clones capture roughly 40% of the sample.

The origin of this receptor is an adult with an advanced solid tumor such as melanoma, head and neck, liver or kidney cancer. In this chain, TRBV30 is recombined with TRBJ2-2; 12 bases in the middle match TRBD2. The starting material was CD4+ or CD8+ T cells sorted from blood, obtained in a trial of the OX40 agonist ivuxolimab. CDR3 loop: CAWSLWTSGVANTGELFF. The sequenced DNA is TGTGCCTGGAGTCTTTGGACTAGCGGGGTTGCGAACACCGGGGAGCTGTTTTTT.